These 22 T cell receptor beta chains came from one sample sequenced in a study of glioma-infiltrating T cells listed by TCRdb under 2016. Reads for this sample came from an Illumina MiSeq. The iRepertoire nested amplicon-rescue multiplex PCR (arm-PCR) platform was used to amplify TCR alpha and beta CDR3 regions from RNA. TCRdb reprocessed the public reads (quality trimming at Q25 with fastp, clone calling with MiXCR) and kept in-frame beta chains. Each entry is one CDR3 protein sequence, shown with its most common DNA and genes. The sample has about 10,000 distinct CDR3 sequences on record, about 50% of them singletons. In total, the top ten clones hold less than 25% of the sample. The specimen sequenced was glioma tissue, nonneoplastic brain tissue, or PBMCs (not recorded which). These receptors all stem from a human donor with low-grade glioma or glioblastoma, undergoing nonglioma brain surgery, or in good health (not recorded which).

Concerning this clonotype itself: This may be a read error: a much more frequent sequence differs by one nucleotide. The chain is built from TRBV2 and TRBJ2-1; D perhaps matches TRBD2 (6 bases). Germline V gene lookup returns CDR1 SNHLY and CDR2 FYNNEI. Trimming stripped 1 base from V and 2 bases from J, with 15 bases between. The CDR3 has 17 residues. The DNA for the CDR3 is TGTGCCAGCAGTGAAGTTTCTAGCGTGGCCCCCTACAATGAGCAGTTCTTC. The encoded protein is CASSEVSSVAPYNEQFF.

This clonotype is medium-sized (0.01 to 0.1%) within its sample. The chain is built from TRBV6-1 and TRBJ1-4; no definite D call. CDR3 length: 15 residues. Trimming took 6 bases from V and 0 from J, leaving 11 bases between them. CDR1 and CDR2 (germline): MNHNS, SASEGT. The CDR3 loop is CASRLDPATNEKLFF. DNA of the CDR3: TGTGCCAGCAGGCTTGACCCCGCAACTAATGAAAAACTGTTTTTT.

The CDR3 sequence is CASSQVPTGVATDTQYF. The CDR3 nucleotides read TGCGCCAGCAGCCAAGTCCCAACTGGCGTAGCGACAGATACGCAGTATTTT. V gene TRBV4-1 combines with J gene TRBJ2-3; tentatively, D is TRBD2 (5 bases). CDR1 is MGHRA and CDR2 is YSYEKL in the germline V gene. Trimming shortened V by 1 base and J by 3 bases, and 17 bases separated the two germline ends. This CDR3 is 17 amino acids long.

V usage is TRBV20-1 and J usage is TRBJ2-5, with 10 bases that match TRBD1. The J segment lost 5 bases and the V segment lost 5 bases, leaving 5 bases of the junction unmatched. The germline V gene encodes CDR1 DFQATT and CDR2 SNEGSKA (reference sequence). The CDR3 consists of 13 residues. In DNA form, the CDR3 reads TGCAGTGCTGGAAGGACAGGGGGGGAGACCCAGTACTTC. Amino acids: CSAGRTGGETQYF.

As regards this clonotype: The conserved closing phenylalanine or tryptophan is absent in this CDR3, likely reflecting a read error. This chain uses TRBV7-2 with TRBJ2-1; TRBD2 might be the D (5 bases). Germline V gene lookup returns CDR1 SGHTA and CDR2 FQGNSA. The CDR3 is 14 amino acids. V was cut by 6 bases and J by 5 bases, with 14 bases left in between. CDR3 region: CASRSTETNNEQFI. The CDR3 coding sequence is TGTGCCAGCAGGTCGACCGAGACTAACAATGAGCAGTTCATC.

By frequency in the sample, this clonotype is medium-sized (0.01 to 0.1%). This chain uses TRBV24-1 with TRBJ2-1; D is unclear. Germline V lookup: CDR1 KGHDR, CDR2 SFDVKD. This CDR3 has 14 amino acids. V lost 4 bases and J lost 8, with 14 bases in between. In DNA, the CDR3 is TGTGCCACCAGTGAATCGGACCGCGTTCATGAGCAGTTCTTC. Protein sequence: CATSESDRVHEQFF.

About this clonotype itself: One junction end disagrees with the germline gene, perhaps due to a read error. The chain joins TRBV29-1 to TRBJ2-7, with D unresolved. Per the germline V gene, CDR1 is SQVTM and CDR2 is ANQGSEA. The CDR3 has 13 amino acids. The CDR3 here is CSVQVWCAYDQYF. Here the CDR3 DNA reads TGCAGCGTTCAGGTCTGGTGTGCCTACGATCAGTACTTC.

V usage is TRBV5-4 and J usage is TRBJ2-1; 7 bases align to TRBD1. The V gene's germline CDR1 is SGHNT and CDR2 YYREEE (reference sequence). There are 16 residues in the CDR3. V lost 0 bases, J lost 4 bases, and 7 bases stayed unmatched. Here the CDR3 reads CASSLEASQGYNEQFF. The CDR3 nucleotides read TGTGCCAGCAGCTTGGAAGCCTCACAGGGGTACAATGAGCAGTTCTTC.

This clonotype is categorized as medium-sized. The chain links TRBV25-1 to TRBJ1-1; no reliable D call. This CDR3 has 12 amino acids. V was cut by 4 bases and J by 1 base, with 4 bases left in between. Germline values: CDR1 MGHDK, CDR2 SYGVNS. The CDR3 region has the DNA TGTGCCAGCAGTGTAGAGAACACTGAAGCTTTCTTT. Its protein product is CASSVENTEAFF.

As to this clonotype: A much bigger clone sits one base away, suggesting this may be a read error. The rearrangement joins TRBV13 to TRBJ2-1; either TRBD1 or TRBD2 may fit D (6 bases each). Germline V gene data show CDR1 as PRHDT and CDR2 as FYEKMQ (reference sequence). CDR3 length: 17 amino acids. CDR3 bases: TGTGCCGGCAGCAACAAGGGACTCGGAGGGGGGTACAATGAGCAGTTCTTC. The encoded protein is CAGSNKGLGGGYNEQFF.

This clonotype was counted a single time. An end of the junction does not agree with germline; a read error may underlie this. The chain links TRBV12-3 or TRBV12-4 to TRBJ1-5; unclear D gene. This CDR3 contains 13 residues. The CDR3 is CDSSFGRNQTQHF. The CDR3 DNA sequence: TGTGACAGCAGTTTTGGCCGCAATCAGACCCAGCATTTT.

This clonotype showed up many times. The chain recombines TRBV18 with TRBJ1-1; D not certain. Trimming removed 4 bases at V and 1 base at J, with 7 bases between. Germline V lookup: CDR1 KGHSH, CDR2 LQKENI. The CDR3 spans 13 residues. The CDR3 loop is CASSQLPNTEAFF. The CDR3 nucleotides are TGTGCCAGCTCACAACTCCCGAACACTGAAGCTTTCTTT.

In its sample, this clonotype is medium-sized. The chain's CDR3 is CASSLTRDTQYF. The DNA for the CDR3 is TGTGCCAGCAGCTTGACGAGAGATACGCAGTATTTT. The rearrangement links TRBV7-2 to TRBJ2-3; D remains unclear. The CDR3 runs to 12 residues. Looked up from germline, CDR1 is SGHTA and CDR2 is FQGNSA. V lost 3 bases and J lost 5, with 6 bases in between. The variable domain in full, completed from reference TRBV7-2 and TRBJ2-3, reads GAGVSQSPSNKVTEKGKDVELRCDPISGHTALYWYRQSLGQGLEFLIYFQGNSAPDKSGLPSDRFSAERTGGSVSTLTIQRTQQEDSAVYLCASSLTRDTQYFGPGTRLTVL.

This clonotype was counted many times. This chain links TRBV29-1 with TRBJ2-1; maybe TRBD2 (7 bases). V shed 8 bases and J shed 4 bases, with 15 bases lying between them. CDR3 length: 13 amino acids. Germline assignment: CDR1 SQVTM and CDR2 ANQGSEA. CDR3 in amino acids: CSLQSGTYNEQFF. CDR3 DNA sequence: TGCAGCCTTCAGAGCGGGACATACAATGAGCAGTTCTTC.

The CDR3 spells CASSQAGTVGADTQYF. As DNA, the CDR3 is TGTGCCAGCAGCCAAGCCGGGACAGTTGGCGCAGATACGCAGTATTTT. This chain connects TRBV14 to TRBJ2-3; 7 bases map to TRBD1. The length of the CDR3 is 16 residues. Germline values: CDR1 SGHDN, CDR2 FVKESK. V shed 1 base, J shed 4 bases, and the junction held 8 bases outside the gene matches. The full variable domain, in which reference TRBV14 and TRBJ2-3 provide the parts outside the CDR3, is EAGVTQFPSHSVIEKGQTVTLRCDPISGHDNLYWYRRVMGKEIKFLLHFVKESKQDESGMPNNRFLAERTGGTYSTLKVQPAELEDSGVYFCASSQAGTVGADTQYFGPGTRLTVL.

In this sample, this clonotype is medium-sized. CDR3 sequence: CSASGGTAASYNEQFF. The DNA for the CDR3 is TGCAGTGCTAGTGGAGGGACGGCCGCCTCCTACAATGAGCAGTTCTTC. This chain joins TRBV20-1 and TRBJ2-1; possibly TRBD2 for D (6 bases). Germline V gene data show CDR1 as DFQATT and CDR2 as SNEGSKA (reference sequence). The CDR3 is 16 residues long. Trimming pared 3 bases from V and 0 bases from J, leaving 15 bases between.

In its sample, this clonotype ranks as medium-sized (0.01 to 0.1%). This chain joins TRBV12-3 or TRBV12-4 and TRBJ1-1; D ambiguous. Between the trimmed V and J ends, which lost 2 bases and 1 base, there was a span of 5 bases. This CDR3 has 13 amino acids. Written as DNA, the CDR3 is TGTGCCAGCAGTTTAATCCAGAACACTGAAGCTTTCTTT. Residues: CASSLIQNTEAFF.

A note on this clonotype: The junction departs from the called germline gene at one end, perhaps through a read error. The gene calls are TRBV6-6 and TRBJ2-1; D perhaps matches TRBD2 (5 bases). The CDR3 has 16 amino acids. The germline V gene encodes CDR1 MNHNY and CDR2 SVGAGI (reference sequence). CDR3 sequence (DNA): TGTGCCAGCAGATACTCGGAGGAGCGGTTCTGCAATGAGCAGTTCTTC. This codes for CASRYSEERFCNEQFF.

This clonotype rates as large (0.1 to 1%). The V gene is TRBV27, the J gene TRBJ2-1; the D is unclear. The CDR3 length is 11 residues. V was trimmed by 6 bases and J by 4 bases, leaving 4 bases between them. Germline CDR1 MNHEY, CDR2 SMNVEV (reference sequence). CDR3 sequence reads: CASRQYNEQFF. CDR3 DNA sequence: TGTGCCAGCAGACAGTACAATGAGCAGTTCTTC.

This clonotype was seen many times. The chain has TRBV5-1 and TRBJ1-1; D not resolved. The V and J ends lost 0 bases and 8 bases respectively, with 8 bases between them. The CDR3 loop spans 12 amino acids. Germline V gives CDR1 SGHRS, CDR2 YFSETQ. The CDR3 spells CASSLGREEAFF. The CDR3 nucleotides read TGCGCCAGCAGCTTGGGGAGGGAGGAAGCTTTCTTT. Full variable domain (missing parts from reference TRBV5-1 and TRBJ1-1): KAGVTQTPRYLIKTRGQQVTLSCSPISGHRSVSWYQQTPGQGLQFLFEYFSETQRNKGNFPGRFSGRQFSNSRSEMNVSTLELGDSALYLCASSLGREEAFFGQGTRLTVV.

This clonotype is deemed large. The genes are TRBV6-1 and TRBJ2-1; TRBD2 might be the D (6 bases). V lost 7 bases and J 10 bases, leaving 20 bases between the germline ends. Germline V lookup: CDR1 MNHNS, CDR2 SASEGT. The CDR3 is 14 amino acids. The CDR3 here is CASKMSWDFEEQFF. The DNA for the CDR3 is TGTGCCAGCAAAATGAGTTGGGACTTCGAGGAGCAGTTCTTC.

This rearrangement joins TRBV2 to TRBJ2-1, with 14 bases that match TRBD2. J gave up 14 bases and V 2 bases, and 8 bases lay outside the gene matches. From germline, CDR1 is SNHLY and CDR2 FYNNEI. This CDR3 region has 15 residues. CDR3 sequence: CASSESGLAGAEKFF. Written as DNA, the CDR3 is TGTGCCAGCAGTGAATCGGGACTAGCGGGAGCGGAGAAGTTCTTC.